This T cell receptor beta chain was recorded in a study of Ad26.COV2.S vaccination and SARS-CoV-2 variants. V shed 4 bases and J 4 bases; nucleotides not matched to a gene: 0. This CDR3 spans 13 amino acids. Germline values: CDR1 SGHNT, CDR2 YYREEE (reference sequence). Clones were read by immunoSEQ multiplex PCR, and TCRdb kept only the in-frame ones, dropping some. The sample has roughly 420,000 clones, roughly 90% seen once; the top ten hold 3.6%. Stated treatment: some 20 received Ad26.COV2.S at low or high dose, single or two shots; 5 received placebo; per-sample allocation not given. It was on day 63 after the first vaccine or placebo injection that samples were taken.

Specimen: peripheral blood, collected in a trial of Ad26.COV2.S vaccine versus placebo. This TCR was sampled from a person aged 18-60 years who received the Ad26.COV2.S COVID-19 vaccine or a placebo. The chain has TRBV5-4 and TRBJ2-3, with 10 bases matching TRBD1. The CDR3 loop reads CASSGTGADTQYF. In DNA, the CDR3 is TGTGCCAGCAGCGGGACAGGGGCAGATACGCAGTATTTT.